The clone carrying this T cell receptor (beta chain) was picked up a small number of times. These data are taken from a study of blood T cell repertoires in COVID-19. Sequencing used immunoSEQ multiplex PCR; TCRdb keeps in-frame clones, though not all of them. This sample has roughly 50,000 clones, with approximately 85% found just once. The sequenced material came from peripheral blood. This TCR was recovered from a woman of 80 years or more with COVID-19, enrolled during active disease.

In DNA form, the CDR3 reads TGTGCCAGCAGCCAAGATATTCCCCCCCCAACAGGGGCTTTAAATGAAAAACTGTTTTTT. Amino acid sequence: CASSQDIPPPTGALNEKLFF. The chain employs TRBV3-1 (or the pseudogene TRBV3-2) and TRBJ1-4; TRBD1 matches at 7 bases. The germline CDR1 and CDR2 sequences are LGHDT and YNNKEL (reference sequence). Unmatched junction bases numbered 18, after V lost 0 bases and J lost 5 bases. The CDR3 extends over 20 amino acids.